Listed below are T cell receptor beta chains from one sample, sequenced in a study of T cells expressing NK-cell markers. TCRdb reanalyzed the 5' RACE reads, giving one entry per CDR3 protein sequence and no DNA. The listing contains 25,000 to 35,000 distinct CDR3 sequences. Sequencing was carried out using blood T cells: a sorted CD56 or NKG2C T cell subset, CD4+ or CD8+ T cells, or bulk PBMC T cells (not recorded which). Receptors originate from a woman aged 18 to 75 in good health. The CDR3 runs from the conserved cysteine through the conserved F or W.

j_call	cdr3_length	v_call	cdr3_aa
TRBJ2-1	15	TRBV7-6	CASSLTSGNYNEQFF
TRBJ2-3	16	TRBV15	CATSRDRGTGTDTQYF
TRBJ2-2	16	TRBV7-9	CASSLILERNTGELFF
TRBJ2-1	16	TRBV18	CASSPPQQGPFNEQFF
TRBJ2-7	13	TRBV11-2	CASSLAYSYEQYF
TRBJ1-4	16	TRBV12-3/TRBV12-4	CASSLADRVANEKLFF
TRBJ1-2	15	TRBV6-5	CASSYTTGSSYGYTF
TRBJ2-1	14	TRBV7-2	CASRITPLNNEQFF
TRBJ1-2	12	TRBV7-8	CASSGFNYGYTF
TRBJ2-1	14	TRBV27	CASSLASSYNEQFF
TRBJ1-2	15	TRBV4-1	CASSQEGLSGYGYTF
TRBJ1-2	13	TRBV30	CVTSGNGFDGYTF
TRBJ2-5	19	TRBV5-6	CASSTTRTRLAGVWETQYF
TRBJ2-7	13	TRBV2	CASSDRLAYEQYF
TRBJ2-7	13	TRBV20-1	CSARPSAGYEQYF
TRBJ1-5	13	TRBV7-6	CASNSGTNQPQHF
TRBJ1-4	13	TRBV19	CATKERANEKLFF
TRBJ2-3	16	TRBV11-2	CASSRRLAGVGDTQYF
TRBJ2-1	13	TRBV27	CASSRSGLLEQFF
TRBJ1-5	15	TRBV20-1	CSGFLGLGSNQPQHF
TRBJ1-1	14	TRBV27	CASSYRGGDTEAFF
TRBJ2-1	15	TRBV9	CASSSSSGGRDEQFF
TRBJ2-1	14	TRBV29-1	CSVERQGVGNEQFF
TRBJ1-3	15	TRBV7-3	CASSPGTGSGNTIYF
TRBJ1-1	14	TRBV11-2	CASSFVRSNTEAFF
TRBJ2-4	19	TRBV25-1	CASSEEGGGITVAKNIQYF
TRBJ2-3	16	TRBV12-3/TRBV12-4	CASSLTSGGPTDTQYF
TRBJ2-7	17	TRBV4-1	CASSPSFPSGSIDEQYF
TRBJ1-3	19	TRBV12-3/TRBV12-4	CASTSFDPYRGRSGNTIYF
TRBJ1-1	17	TRBV27	CASSLTGQGGLDTEAFF
TRBJ2-1	16	TRBV3-1	CASAPTSGGAYNEQFF
TRBJ1-1	12	TRBV5-5	CASSLVPGLAFF
TRBJ2-7	12	TRBV12-3/TRBV12-4	CASSLRVNEQYF
TRBJ2-5	19	TRBV5-1	CASSLSPLAGGTEQETQYF
TRBJ2-5	16	TRBV24-1	CATSDREPTPQETQYF
TRBJ2-2	13	TRBV7-6	CASSLRLAGELFF
TRBJ2-1	16	TRBV11-2	CASSLRLAGDYNEQFF
TRBJ2-7	13	TRBV14	CASSQEAAYEQYF
TRBJ2-6	16	TRBV9	CASSDYQGTGANVLTF
TRBJ2-1	15	TRBV6-2/TRBV6-3	CASSYSDYTGNEQFF
TRBJ1-2	15	TRBV5-1	CASSDPGQGAPGYTF
TRBJ1-4	15	TRBV4-1	CASSREDRSGEKLFF
TRBJ2-1	17	TRBV9	CASSPEVSVSSYNEQFF
TRBJ1-6	17	TRBV12-3/TRBV12-4	CASSFRGGDPYNSPLHF
TRBJ2-1	16	TRBV12-3/TRBV12-4	CASSLGASSSYNEQFF
TRBJ2-6	15	TRBV30	CAWSVGGSGANVLTF